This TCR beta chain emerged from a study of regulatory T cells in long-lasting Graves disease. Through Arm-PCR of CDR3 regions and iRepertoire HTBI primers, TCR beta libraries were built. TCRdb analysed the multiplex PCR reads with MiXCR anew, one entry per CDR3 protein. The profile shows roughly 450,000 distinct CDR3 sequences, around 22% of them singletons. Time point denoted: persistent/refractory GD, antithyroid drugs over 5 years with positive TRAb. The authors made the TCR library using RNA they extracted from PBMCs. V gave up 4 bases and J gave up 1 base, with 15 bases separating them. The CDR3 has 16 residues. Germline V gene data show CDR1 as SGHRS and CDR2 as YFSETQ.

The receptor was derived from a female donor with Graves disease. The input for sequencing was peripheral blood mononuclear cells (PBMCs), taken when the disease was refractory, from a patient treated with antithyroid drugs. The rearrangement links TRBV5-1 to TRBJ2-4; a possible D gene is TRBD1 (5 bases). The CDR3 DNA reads TGCGCCAGCAGCCTACCCAGGGTGGGTGCCAAAAACATTCAGTACTTC. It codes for CASSLPRVGAKNIQYF.